This T cell receptor (beta chain) emerged from a study of blood T cell repertoires in COVID-19. Clones were read by immunoSEQ multiplex PCR, and TCRdb kept only the in-frame ones, dropping some. The profile shows tens of thousands of clones, over 90% of them singletons. Germline CDR1 reads MNHEY; CDR2 reads SMNVEV (reference sequence). CDR3 length: 11 amino acids. V shed 3 bases and J shed 6 bases, with 5 bases lying between them. The TCR sequence derives from a human donor in a cohort sampled during active COVID-19. This chain links TRBV27 with TRBJ1-2; no reliable D call. Sequenced: peripheral blood. The CDR3 here is CASSLEHGYTF. CDR3 DNA sequence: TGTGCCAGCAGTTTGGAGCATGGCTACACCTTC.